This record looks at one TCR beta chain sequence and its context. Its specificity is unknown. This sequence may be a read error, since a much larger clone differs from it by one base. This sample is part of a study of glioma-infiltrating T cells. Looking at the study overall: Dexamethasone exposure before glioma surgery was limited to six or fewer days. The study, taken as a whole, reports: Patients with low tissue-blood divergence carried a signature set of shared blood CDR3 motifs. Tissue-blood divergence was below expectation in non-neoplastic patients, above in gliomas.

Using RNA template, CDR3s of TCR alpha and beta were amplified with iRepertoire arm-PCR. Tissue mRNA or PBMC total RNA, about 95-450 ng, went into one-step reverse transcription and amplification. TCRdb ran MiXCR on the multiplex PCR reads and lists one entry per CDR3 protein. The data contain 300,000 to 450,000 distinct CDR3 sequences, roughly two fifths of them singletons. With V trimmed by 7 bases and J by 4 bases, 11 bases remained unmatched. The CDR3 length is 15 residues. The V gene's germline CDR1 is MNHEY and CDR2 SMNVEV (reference sequence). This clonotype was sampled from a human donor with low-grade glioma or glioblastoma, undergoing nonglioma brain surgery, or in good health (not recorded which). Sequencing input: glioma tissue, nonneoplastic brain tissue, or PBMCs (not recorded which). The J gene is TRBJ1-2, the V gene TRBV27; 8 positions agree with TRBD1. The CDR3 nucleotides read TGTGCCAGCAATTTCCGACAGGGGTGGGGCTATGGCTACACCTTC. It is translated as CASNFRQGWGYGYTF.